The next 6 T cell receptor beta chains were all read from a single sample in a study of cytomegalovirus exposure and HLA in healthy donors. Vbeta (60) and Jbeta (13) primers were used in the PCR. The assay was immunoSEQ multiplex PCR, and TCRdb's table has in-frame clones only and misses some. The sample has roughly 110,000 clones; less than 80% are singletons. The sequenced sample consisted of PBMCs. The receptors were gathered from a man aged 60-69 years in good health and CMV-seronegative.

Only a few counts were recorded for this clone. The genes are TRBV4-3 and TRBJ1-4, with D unresolved. Trimming removed 3 bases at V and 5 bases at J, with 16 bases between. The CDR3 extends over 16 amino acids. In germline, CDR1 is LGHNA, CDR2 YSLEER. This CDR3 is CASSQGRALSNEKLFF. CDR3 bases: TGCGCCAGCAGCCAGGGGAGGGCCCTCTCAAATGAAAAACTGTTTTTT.

The V call is TRBV10-3, the J call TRBJ1-5; D gene ambiguous. Germline V gene data show CDR1 as ENHRY and CDR2 as SYGVKD. The CDR3 runs 13 residues. V lost 3 bases and J 9 bases, leaving 12 bases between the germline ends. CDR3 protein: CAISDQNDWPQHF. The CDR3 DNA is TGTGCCATCAGTGATCAGAACGACTGGCCCCAGCATTTT.

V is TRBV7-2 and J is TRBJ2-1; 8 bases map to TRBD2. The V and J ends lost 6 bases and 3 bases, in that order; junction bases with no gene match: 16. This CDR3 is built from 18 residues. Germline V lookup: CDR1 SGHTA, CDR2 FQGNSA. CDR3 DNA sequence: TGTGCCAGCAGTCCGCCACGCGGGGCGGGGGGAATCTACAATGAGCAGTTCTTC. It is translated as CASSPPRGAGGIYNEQFF.

V gene TRBV9 combines with J gene TRBJ2-1; 7 positions match TRBD1. The CDR3 consists of 15 residues. The germline V gene encodes CDR1 SGDLS and CDR2 YYNGEE. With 0 bases clipped from V and 7 bases from J, the junction kept 7 bases outside the gene matches. CDR3 amino acids: CASSVGPEQGNEQFF. The CDR3 DNA reads TGTGCCAGCAGCGTAGGACCCGAACAGGGGAATGAGCAGTTCTTC.

The genes are TRBV6-5 and TRBJ2-5; TRBD2 matches at 8 bases. With V trimmed by 7 bases and J by 9 bases, 13 bases remained unmatched. CDR1 is MNHEY and CDR2 is SVGAGI in the germline V gene. The CDR3 length is 14 residues. CDR3 loop: CASTSPGGSGSQYF. The CDR3 nucleotides read TGTGCCAGCACCTCCCCGGGGGGGAGCGGGTCCCAGTACTTC.

This clone has only a few counts. The chain is built from TRBV9 and TRBJ2-7, with 9 bases lining up with TRBD2. Germline CDR1 and CDR2: SGDLS and YYNGEE. The CDR3 runs to 16 residues. Trimming removed 0 bases from V and 1 base from J; junction bases left unmatched: 5. The CDR3 sequence: CASSVAGSGGSYEQYF. The CDR3 bases are TGTGCCAGCAGCGTAGCCGGTAGCGGGGGTTCCTACGAGCAGTACTTC.